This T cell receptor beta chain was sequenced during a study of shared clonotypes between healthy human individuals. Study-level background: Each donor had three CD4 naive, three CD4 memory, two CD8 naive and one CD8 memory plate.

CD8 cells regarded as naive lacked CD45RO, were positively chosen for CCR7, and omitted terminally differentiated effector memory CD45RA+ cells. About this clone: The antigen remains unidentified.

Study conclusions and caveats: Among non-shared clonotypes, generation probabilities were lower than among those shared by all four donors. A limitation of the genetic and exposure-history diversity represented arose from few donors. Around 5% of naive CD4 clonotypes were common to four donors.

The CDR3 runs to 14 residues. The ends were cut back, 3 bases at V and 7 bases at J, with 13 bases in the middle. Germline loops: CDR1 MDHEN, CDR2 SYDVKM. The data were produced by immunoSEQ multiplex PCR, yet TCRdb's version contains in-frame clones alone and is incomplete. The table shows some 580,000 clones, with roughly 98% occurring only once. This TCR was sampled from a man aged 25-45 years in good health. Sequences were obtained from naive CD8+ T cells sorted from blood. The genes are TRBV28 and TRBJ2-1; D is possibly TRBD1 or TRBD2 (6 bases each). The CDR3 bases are TGTGCCAGCAGTTTTGGGCAGGGGAGGAATGAGCAGTTCTTC. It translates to CASSFGQGRNEQFF.